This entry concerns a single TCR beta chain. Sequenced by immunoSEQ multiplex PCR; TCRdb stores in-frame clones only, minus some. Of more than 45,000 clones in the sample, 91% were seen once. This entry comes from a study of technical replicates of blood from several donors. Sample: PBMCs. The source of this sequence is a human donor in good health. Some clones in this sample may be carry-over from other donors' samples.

CDR3 amino acids: CASSPGQLTYNEQFF. The CDR3 region has the DNA TGTGCCAGCAGCCCGGGACAATTAACCTACAATGAGCAGTTCTTC. J is TRBJ2-1 and V is TRBV7-2, with a tentative D call TRBD1 (6 bases). V was shortened by 5 bases and J by 2 bases, with 13 bases between the two germline ends. CDR1 and CDR2 from the germline V gene are SGHTA and FQGNSA. This CDR3 spans 15 amino acids.